This entry lists 23 T cell receptor beta chains sequenced from one sample in a study of OX40 agonist ivuxolimab in advanced cancers. Sequencing used immunoSEQ multiplex PCR; TCRdb keeps in-frame clones, though not all of them. Of tens of thousands of clones in the sample, 80% to 90% are singletons; the top ten hold 2.1%. The material sequenced was CD4+ or CD8+ T cells sorted from blood, taken in a trial of the OX40 agonist ivuxolimab. These receptors came from an adult with an advanced solid tumor such as melanoma, head and neck, liver or kidney cancer.

The rearrangement links TRBV18 to TRBJ1-5; D is uncertain. V was trimmed by 3 bases and J by 4 bases, leaving 7 bases between them. Germline V gene sequence: CDR1 KGHSH, CDR2 LQKENI. The CDR3 contains 13 residues. The CDR3 bases are TGTGCCAGCTCACCGGACGGGAATCAGCCCCAGCATTTT. This sequence encodes CASSPDGNQPQHF.

The chain recombines TRBV19 with TRBJ2-2; D gene ambiguous. Trimming removed 1 base at V and 5 bases at J, with 11 bases between. The CDR3 covers 15 residues. Germline V gene data show CDR1 as LNHDA and CDR2 as SQIVND (reference sequence). The CDR3 protein is CASSIGRFRTGELFF. The CDR3 nucleotides are TGTGCCAGTAGTATAGGAAGGTTTAGAACCGGGGAGCTGTTTTTT.

The chain has TRBV29-1 and TRBJ1-5, with 7 positions matching TRBD1. CDR3 length equals 14 residues. Germline CDR1 is SQVTM and CDR2 is ANQGSEA. The V gene end was trimmed by 6 bases and the J gene end by 2 bases; junction bases not matched to a gene: 7. Here the CDR3 DNA reads TGCAGCGTCAAATTCACAGGGGGCAATCAGCCCCAGCATTTT. Translating gives CSVKFTGGNQPQHF.

The V and J genes are TRBV6-4 and TRBJ2-2; D not resolved. CDR1 and CDR2 from the germline V gene are MRHNA and SNTAGT. The ends were cut back, 4 bases at V and 0 bases at J, with 3 bases in the middle. The CDR3 has 13 amino acids. The DNA for the CDR3 is TGTGCCAGCAGTGGGTCGAACACCGGGGAGCTGTTTTTT. Amino acids: CASSGSNTGELFF.

This rearrangement joins TRBV9 to TRBJ2-7, with 7 bases identical to TRBD2. CDR3 length: 13 amino acids. The V segment lost 4 bases and the J segment 5 bases; nucleotides outside the gene matches: 6. Germline CDR1 SGDLS, CDR2 YYNGEE. CDR3: CASSQVGGNEQYF. CDR3 nucleotide sequence: TGTGCCAGCAGCCAAGTGGGAGGGAACGAGCAGTACTTC.

The J gene is TRBJ2-7, the V gene TRBV6-1; D call uncertain. The CDR3 extends over 13 amino acids. Looked up from germline, CDR1 is MNHNS and CDR2 is SASEGT. V was shortened by 1 base and J by 11 bases, with 15 bases between the two germline ends. Written as DNA, the CDR3 is TGTGCCAGCAGTGAAGAGTCGACGGTGAGTGAGTACTTC. Translated: CASSEESTVSEYF.

This sequence joins TRBV7-9 and TRBJ1-6, with a possible D match to TRBD1 (5 bases). V dropped 10 bases and J dropped 9 bases, with 22 bases sitting between them. The germline V gene has CDR1 SEHNR and CDR2 FQNEAQ (reference sequence). The CDR3 spans 15 residues. The CDR3 DNA is TGTGCCACGCTCTTACTCACGGGGGACGGTTCACCCCTCCACTTT. This translates into CATLLLTGDGSPLHF.

The chain carries TRBV27 and TRBJ1-5; weak D call: TRBD1 (6 bases). CDR1 and CDR2 (germline): MNHEY, SMNVEV (reference sequence). V lost 6 bases and J 2 bases, leaving 14 bases between the germline ends. The CDR3 runs 15 residues. CDR3 region: CASSKQGGGNQPQHF. As DNA, the CDR3 is TGTGCCAGCAGCAAACAGGGAGGGGGCAATCAGCCCCAGCATTTT.

The chain is built from TRBV14 and TRBJ2-2; D is undetermined. The CDR3 has 15 amino acids. Trimming pared 9 bases from V and 1 base from J, leaving 15 bases between. Germline V gene data show CDR1 as SGHDN and CDR2 as FVKESK. CDR3 bases: TGTGCCAGTGGCCGGACGGGCAAGAACACCGGGGAGCTGTTTTTT. Its translation is CASGRTGKNTGELFF.

The chain links TRBV7-2 to TRBJ2-5; TRBD1 is a possible D gene (5 bases). V was shortened by 7 bases and J by 9 bases, with 18 bases between the two germline ends. The CDR3 totals 13 residues. Germline V gene lookup returns CDR1 SGHTA and CDR2 FQGNSA. The CDR3 sequence: CASNQYQGSAQYF. The CDR3 DNA reads TGTGCCAGCAACCAATATCAGGGTTCAGCCCAGTACTTC.

This sequence joins TRBV28 and TRBJ1-1; TRBD1 is a possible D gene (6 bases). Germline V gene data show CDR1 as MDHEN and CDR2 as SYDVKM. V lost 6 bases and J 2 bases, leaving 16 bases between the germline ends. There are 15 residues in the CDR3. The CDR3 nucleotides are TGTGCCAGCAGCGAACCCGGGGGGCTAAACACTGAAGCTTTCTTT. Its translation is CASSEPGGLNTEAFF.

J is TRBJ1-2 and V is TRBV19; possibly TRBD1 for D (6 bases). The CDR3 sequence is 15 residues long. V shed 6 bases and J shed 0 bases, with 14 bases lying between them. In germline, CDR1 is LNHDA, CDR2 SQIVND (reference sequence). The CDR3 loop is CASSRTGQTNYGYTF. DNA for the CDR3: TGTGCCAGTAGCCGGACTGGACAGACTAACTATGGCTACACCTTC.

This clone was seen only a few times. V usage is TRBV2 and J usage is TRBJ1-2, with a tentative D call TRBD1 (5 bases). The CDR3 loop spans 14 amino acids. V lost 3 bases, J lost 7 bases, and 15 bases lay in between. Germline V lookup: CDR1 SNHLY, CDR2 FYNNEI. This chain's CDR3 is CASSERGGAVGYTF. The CDR3 DNA sequence: TGTGCCAGCAGTGAGAGAGGAGGGGCGGTTGGCTACACCTTC.

The chain uses TRBV6-6 and TRBJ1-2, with D perhaps TRBD1 (5 bases). The ends were cut back, 0 bases at V and 2 bases at J, with 13 bases in the middle. This CDR3 is built from 16 residues. Germline CDR1 reads MNHNY; CDR2 reads SVGAGI (reference sequence). CDR3 DNA sequence: TGTGCCAGCAGTTACTCGACATCCAGGGAAAACTATGGCTACACCTTC. This encodes CASSYSTSRENYGYTF.

This rearrangement joins TRBV7-2 to TRBJ2-3, with 11 bases that match TRBD2. The CDR3 sequence is 15 residues long. Trimming at V came to 5 bases and at J to 4 bases, leaving 5 bases not matched to a gene. Looked up from germline, CDR1 is SGHTA and CDR2 is FQGNSA. CDR3 amino acids: CASSLTSGAADTQYF. The CDR3 DNA reads as TGTGCCAGCAGCCTGACTAGCGGGGCCGCAGATACGCAGTATTTT.

This clone was detected once. The V gene is TRBV28, the J gene TRBJ2-5; 10 bases are shared with TRBD2. CDR1 MDHEN and CDR2 SYDVKM come from the germline V gene. The CDR3 sequence is 19 residues long. With V trimmed by 7 bases and J by 0 bases, 17 bases remained unmatched. CDR3 nucleotides: TGTGCCAGCAATGAATTAAGCGGGAGGGCGCTCCCGAACCAAGAGACCCAGTACTTC. Translating it yields CASNELSGRALPNQETQYF.

The chain carries TRBV28 and TRBJ2-5, with D perhaps TRBD2 (6 bases). V dropped 4 bases and J dropped 3 bases, with 9 bases sitting between them. Germline V lookup: CDR1 MDHEN, CDR2 SYDVKM. The CDR3 is 13 amino acids. CDR3 region: CASSSLAEETQYF. For the CDR3, the DNA is TGTGCCAGCAGTTCATTAGCGGAAGAGACCCAGTACTTC.

This clone was counted between two and nine times. CDR3 residues: CASSIVAANTGELFF. The CDR3 nucleotides are TGTGCCAGTAGTATAGTAGCGGCGAACACCGGGGAGCTGTTTTTT. The chain joins TRBV19 to TRBJ2-2, with D maybe TRBD2 (6 bases). The CDR3 contains 15 residues. V dropped 1 base and J dropped 0 bases, with 6 bases sitting between them. The germline V gene has CDR1 LNHDA and CDR2 SQIVND (reference sequence).

This chain joins TRBV18 and TRBJ1-5; TRBD1 might be the D (6 bases). Germline V lookup: CDR1 KGHSH, CDR2 LQKENI. The CDR3 is 15 amino acids. Trimming stripped 2 bases from V and 5 bases from J, with 13 bases between. As DNA, the CDR3 is TGTGCCAGCTCACCAGGGAGGGGGGGCGATCAGCCCCAGCATTTT. Encoded protein: CASSPGRGGDQPQHF.

The J gene is TRBJ1-2, the V gene TRBV7-8, with D hard to call. CDR1 is SGHVS, CDR2 FQNEAQ, per germline. V was pared by 4 bases and J by 7 bases, with 19 bases between. The CDR3 consists of 15 residues. The CDR3 DNA sequence: TGTGCCAGCAGCTCATCGGGTGGGGTTTTCGGTGGCTACACCTTC. Residues: CASSSSGGVFGGYTF.

This sequence joins TRBV5-4 and TRBJ2-1; D is unclear. Trimming cost V 0 bases and J 2 bases, with 9 bases left between them. Looked up from germline, CDR1 is SGHNT and CDR2 is YYREEE (reference sequence). The CDR3 is 15 amino acids. In DNA form, the CDR3 reads TGTGCCAGCAGCTTGGCGACAATTACCTACAATGAGCAGTTCTTC. Its protein is CASSLATITYNEQFF.

The rearrangement uses TRBV19 and TRBJ2-3, with 10 bases aligning to TRBD1. CDR1 LNHDA and CDR2 SQIVND come from the germline V gene (reference sequence). With V trimmed by 11 bases and J by 2 bases, 4 bases remained unmatched. The CDR3 length is 13 residues. The CDR3 coding sequence is TGTGCCGCGGGACAGGGGCTCACAGATACGCAGTATTTT. This codes for CAAGQGLTDTQYF.

CDR3 nucleotide sequence: TGTGCCAGCAGCTCTAGTGTCCCCTATGGCTACACCTTC. Protein product: CASSSSVPYGYTF. V is TRBV7-9 and J is TRBJ1-2; D gene uncertain. Germline V CDR1 and CDR2: SEHNR, FQNEAQ (reference sequence). V was cut by 4 bases and J by 4 bases, with 10 bases left in between. The length of the CDR3 is 13 residues.